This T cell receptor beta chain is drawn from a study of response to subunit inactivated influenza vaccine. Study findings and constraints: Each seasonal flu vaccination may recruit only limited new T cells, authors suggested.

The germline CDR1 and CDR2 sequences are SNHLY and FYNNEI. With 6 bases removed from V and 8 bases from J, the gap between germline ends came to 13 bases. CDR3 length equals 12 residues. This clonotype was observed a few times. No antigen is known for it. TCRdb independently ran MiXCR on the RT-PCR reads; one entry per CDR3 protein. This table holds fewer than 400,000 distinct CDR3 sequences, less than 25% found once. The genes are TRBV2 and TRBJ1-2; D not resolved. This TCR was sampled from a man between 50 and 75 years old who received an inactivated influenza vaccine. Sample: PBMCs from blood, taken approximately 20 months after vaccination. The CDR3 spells CASRLTAGGYTF. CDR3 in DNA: TGTGCCAGCAGGTTGACGGCTGGGGGCTACACCTTC.